A selection of T cell receptor beta chains follows, all from one sample in a study of T cell responses to AZD1222 COVID-19 vaccine. Profiled with immunoSEQ multiplex PCR; TCRdb holds only in-frame clones, not every one. The data show about 97,000 clones, roughly 84% seen once. The starting material was peripheral blood, obtained on day 0 of AZD1222 vaccination. These receptors were collected from an adult in good health. Each CDR3 is given without its conserved first and last residue. The D gene is left open where the match is weak.

D	V	J	CDR3
NA	TRBV6-1	TRBJ1-5	ASSEQWGTSNQPQH
TRBD1	TRBV29-1	TRBJ2-4	SAGRTGNIQY
TRBD2	TRBV5-1	TRBJ2-7	ASSHGTSYEQY
NA	TRBV10-1	TRBJ2-7	ASSESGSSYEQY
NA	TRBV10-3	TRBJ2-7	AISRGGQGAYEQY
TRBD2	TRBV19	TRBJ2-3	ASSILTSGYSTDTQY
NA	TRBV7-6	TRBJ2-7	ASSRSGGPVAYEQY
TRBD2	TRBV5-1	TRBJ2-5	ASSRTSVQETQY
TRBD2	TRBV6-5	TRBJ2-1	ASRQLATTYNEQF
NA	TRBV7-9	TRBJ2-3	ASSQGLAQRWDTQY
TRBD2	TRBV19	TRBJ2-1	ASSRLADHNEQF
TRBD1	TRBV29-1	TRBJ1-2	SVDWTGANYGYT
TRBD1	TRBV5-1	TRBJ2-6	ASSSPPGTGGNSGANVLT
NA	TRBV5-1	TRBJ1-6	ASSLVDGDSPLH
TRBD2	TRBV19	TRBJ2-1	ASTDLTSGRRANEQF
TRBD2	TRBV2	TRBJ2-4	ASAGTSGSSGTIQY
NA	TRBV30	TRBJ1-1	AWSPPLGVRNTEAF
TRBD2	TRBV10-3	TRBJ2-1	AAAGLAGENEQF
TRBD1	TRBV3-1/TRBV3-2	TRBJ2-5	ASSQGVQGQETQY
NA	TRBV2	TRBJ2-5	ASSPNSRTRETQY